The 17 T cell receptor beta chains reported below all come from one sample, sequenced in a study of CD8+ T cells in alopecia areata (dated by TCRdb to 2016 to 2019). According to the study, the label for this sample's treatment or condition signals: oral pan-JAK inhibitor, 5-10 mg twice daily. The library was obtained by the immunoSEQ multiplex PCR assay. For TCR sequencing, RNA was extracted from every sample and reverse transcribed into cDNA to serve as template. The clones in this table, taken by TCRdb from immuneACCESS, are in-frame only. Not every clone is retained; where verified, under half of the shortfall comes from an unresolved V gene, and the cause of the rest is unknown. The sample includes a few hundred thousand clones, with around two fifths observed a single time. Clones ranked in the top ten supply almost 0.5% of the sample. The material was CD4+ T cells sorted from blood, obtained between weeks 30 and 35, from a patient treated with tofacitinib. Source of these receptors: a human donor with alopecia areata.

The chain combines TRBV2 with TRBJ2-5; D might be TRBD2 (7 bases). Deletions cut 4 bases from V and 4 bases from J, with 13 bases between. Germline V CDR1 and CDR2: SNHLY, FYNNEI. The CDR3 has 14 amino acids. The CDR3 DNA sequence: TGTGCCAGCAGTGCTACAGGGAGGGGAGAGACCCAGTACTTC. Residues: CASSATGRGETQYF.

This chain joins TRBV30 and TRBJ2-1; 7 bases match TRBD2. This CDR3 is 14 amino acids long. Germline V gene sequence: CDR1 GTSNPN, CDR2 SVGIG (reference sequence). After removal of 0 bases from V and 7 bases from J, the junction contained 6 bases not matched to a gene. The CDR3 protein is CAWSVRLASNEQFF. Written as DNA, the CDR3 is TGTGCCTGGAGTGTACGACTAGCTTCGAATGAGCAGTTCTTC.

CDR3 in amino acids: CASSLVRGSDDAYEQYF. The CDR3 DNA follows: TGTGCCAGCAGCTTGGTAAGGGGATCTGATGACGCGTACGAGCAGTACTTC. The chain carries TRBV5-4 and TRBJ2-7; D is perhaps TRBD1 (5 bases). The CDR3 loop spans 17 amino acids. CDR1 and CDR2 (germline): SGHNT, YYREEE (reference sequence). Trimming shortened V by 0 bases and J by 4 bases, and 20 bases separated the two germline ends. Using reference TRBV5-4 and TRBJ2-7 for the parts outside the CDR3, the full variable domain is ETGVTQSPTHLIKTRGQQVTLRCSSQSGHNTVSWYQQALGQGPQFIFQYYREEENGRGNFPPRFSGLQFPNYSSELNVNALELDDSALYLCASSLVRGSDDAYEQYFGPGTRLTVT.

A few counts support this clone. This chain connects TRBV2 to TRBJ1-5; a possible D gene is TRBD1 (5 bases). The CDR3 is 15 residues long. CDR1 and CDR2 (germline): SNHLY, FYNNEI. The V and J ends lost 3 bases and 0 bases respectively, with 9 bases between them. Here the CDR3 reads CASSEVGHSNQPQHF. CDR3 nucleotide sequence: TGTGCCAGCAGTGAGGTAGGACATAGCAATCAGCCCCAGCATTTT.

The chain joins TRBV4-2 to TRBJ1-1; 7 bases agree with TRBD1. The CDR3 extends over 14 amino acids. CDR1 and CDR2 (germline): LGHNA, YNFKEQ. Trimming took 1 base from V and 4 from J; bases not matched to a gene: 3. CDR3 DNA sequence: TGTGCCAGCAGCCAAGGACAGGGAGTCACTGAAGCTTTCTTT. Amino acids: CASSQGQGVTEAFF.

The rearrangement links TRBV2 to TRBJ2-7, with 10 bases identical to TRBD1. Germline lookup yields CDR1 SNHLY and CDR2 FYNNEI. The V and J ends lost 11 bases and 7 bases, in that order; junction bases with no gene match: 8. The CDR3 length is 12 residues. In DNA form, the CDR3 reads TGTGCCGGGAGACAGGGGGCGGGGGAGCAGTACTTC. Translating gives CAGRQGAGEQYF.

This clone was counted a few times. This chain joins TRBV6-1 and TRBJ1-2; 7 nucleotides align to TRBD1. The CDR3 spans 13 residues. CDR1 and CDR2 from the germline V gene are MNHNS and SASEGT. V gave up 4 bases and J gave up 4 bases; unmatched junction bases: 3. Here the CDR3 DNA reads TGTGCCAGCAGTGGGGACAGTGGCTATGGCTACACCTTC. Its protein product is CASSGDSGYGYTF.

The chain is built from TRBV11-1 and TRBJ1-2, with D perhaps matching TRBD1 (6 bases). The CDR3 loop spans 15 amino acids. Germline CDR1 is SGHAT and CDR2 is FQDESV (reference sequence). The V gene lost 5 bases and the J gene lost 0 bases, with 13 bases spanning the gap. CDR3 sequence reads: CASSPGQTPNYGYTF. The CDR3 coding sequence is TGTGCCAGCAGCCCGGGACAAACTCCTAACTATGGCTACACCTTC.

V gene TRBV29-1 combines with J gene TRBJ1-2; TRBD1 is a possible D gene (6 bases). Germline CDR1 reads SQVTM; CDR2 reads ANQGSEA. This CDR3 region has 14 residues. The V end lost 0 bases, the J end lost 2 bases, and 10 bases lay between the germline ends. CDR3 in amino acids: CSVEDPGANYGYTF. The CDR3 nucleotides read TGCAGCGTTGAAGATCCGGGGGCGAACTATGGCTACACCTTC.

In its sample, this clone was seen a few times. The V and J genes are TRBV19 and TRBJ2-5; D is tentatively TRBD1 or TRBD2 (5 bases each). The germline V gene encodes CDR1 LNHDA and CDR2 SQIVND (reference sequence). CDR3 length: 13 residues. Between the trimmed V and J ends, which lost 7 bases and 2 bases, there was a span of 11 bases. CDR3 region: CASTGDGQETQYF. In DNA, the CDR3 is TGTGCCAGTACCGGGGACGGTCAAGAGACCCAGTACTTC.

This clone was observed once. The V call is TRBV9, the J call TRBJ1-5; no firm D call. Germline values: CDR1 SGDLS, CDR2 YYNGEE. Trimming stripped 0 bases from V and 7 bases from J, with 8 bases between. The length of the CDR3 is 13 residues. In nucleotides, the CDR3 is TGTGCCAGCAGCGTAGCGGCGGGGCAGCCCCAGCATTTT. This translates into CASSVAAGQPQHF.

The chain has TRBV29-1 and TRBJ1-1; D not resolved. The V gene lost 5 bases and the J gene lost 6 bases, with 16 bases spanning the gap. The germline V gene encodes CDR1 SQVTM and CDR2 ANQGSEA. The CDR3 is 13 residues long. CDR3 in amino acids: CSVSDRGGAEAFF. As DNA, the CDR3 is TGCAGCGTTTCCGACCGGGGAGGAGCTGAAGCTTTCTTT.

The chain joins TRBV30 to TRBJ1-2, with D perhaps matching TRBD1 (5 bases). Germline V gene lookup returns CDR1 GTSNPN and CDR2 SVGIG (reference sequence). CDR3 length: 12 amino acids. The V gene lost 5 bases and the J gene lost 8 bases, with 15 bases spanning the gap. The CDR3, as DNA: TGTGCCTGGGGGTTAACCCGGGACGGCTACACCTTC. This translates into CAWGLTRDGYTF.

The CDR3 nucleotides are TGTGCCAGCAGCGCGATGATGACGGTGAACACCGGGGAGCTGTTTTTT. Its protein is CASSAMMTVNTGELFF. The genes are TRBV5-4 and TRBJ2-2; D unresolved. CDR1 is SGHNT, CDR2 YYREEE, per germline (reference sequence). The CDR3 runs 16 residues. V shed 4 bases and J shed 1 base, with 14 bases lying between them.

The J gene is TRBJ2-6, the V gene TRBV13; 9 nucleotides match TRBD1. CDR1 is PRHDT and CDR2 is FYEKMQ in the germline V gene (reference sequence). The CDR3 is 19 amino acids. V shed 0 bases, J shed 2 bases, and the junction held 8 bases outside the gene matches. The CDR3 DNA reads as TGTGCCAGCAGCTTAGGCCTTTTCGGGACAGGGCCTGGGGCCAACGTCCTGACTTTC. This sequence encodes CASSLGLFGTGPGANVLTF.

The chain employs TRBV18 and TRBJ2-7; no clear D gene. Between the trimmed V and J ends, which lost 6 bases and 0 bases, there was a span of 15 bases. The CDR3 spans 15 residues. The V gene's germline CDR1 is KGHSH and CDR2 LQKENI. CDR3 sequence: CASSRIQESSYEQYF. The CDR3 region has the DNA TGTGCCAGCTCTCGGATACAAGAGAGCTCCTACGAGCAGTACTTC.

A word on this clone: Other DNA sequences in this sample translate to the same CDR3. This chain connects TRBV9 to TRBJ1-2; tentatively, D is TRBD1 (5 bases). Germline CDR1 and CDR2: SGDLS and YYNGEE. This CDR3 contains 14 residues. Trimming left V 0 bases short and J 2 bases short, with 8 bases between. For the CDR3, the DNA is TGTGCCAGCAGCGTAGCCTCAGGGAACTATGGCTACACCTTC. It is translated as CASSVASGNYGYTF.